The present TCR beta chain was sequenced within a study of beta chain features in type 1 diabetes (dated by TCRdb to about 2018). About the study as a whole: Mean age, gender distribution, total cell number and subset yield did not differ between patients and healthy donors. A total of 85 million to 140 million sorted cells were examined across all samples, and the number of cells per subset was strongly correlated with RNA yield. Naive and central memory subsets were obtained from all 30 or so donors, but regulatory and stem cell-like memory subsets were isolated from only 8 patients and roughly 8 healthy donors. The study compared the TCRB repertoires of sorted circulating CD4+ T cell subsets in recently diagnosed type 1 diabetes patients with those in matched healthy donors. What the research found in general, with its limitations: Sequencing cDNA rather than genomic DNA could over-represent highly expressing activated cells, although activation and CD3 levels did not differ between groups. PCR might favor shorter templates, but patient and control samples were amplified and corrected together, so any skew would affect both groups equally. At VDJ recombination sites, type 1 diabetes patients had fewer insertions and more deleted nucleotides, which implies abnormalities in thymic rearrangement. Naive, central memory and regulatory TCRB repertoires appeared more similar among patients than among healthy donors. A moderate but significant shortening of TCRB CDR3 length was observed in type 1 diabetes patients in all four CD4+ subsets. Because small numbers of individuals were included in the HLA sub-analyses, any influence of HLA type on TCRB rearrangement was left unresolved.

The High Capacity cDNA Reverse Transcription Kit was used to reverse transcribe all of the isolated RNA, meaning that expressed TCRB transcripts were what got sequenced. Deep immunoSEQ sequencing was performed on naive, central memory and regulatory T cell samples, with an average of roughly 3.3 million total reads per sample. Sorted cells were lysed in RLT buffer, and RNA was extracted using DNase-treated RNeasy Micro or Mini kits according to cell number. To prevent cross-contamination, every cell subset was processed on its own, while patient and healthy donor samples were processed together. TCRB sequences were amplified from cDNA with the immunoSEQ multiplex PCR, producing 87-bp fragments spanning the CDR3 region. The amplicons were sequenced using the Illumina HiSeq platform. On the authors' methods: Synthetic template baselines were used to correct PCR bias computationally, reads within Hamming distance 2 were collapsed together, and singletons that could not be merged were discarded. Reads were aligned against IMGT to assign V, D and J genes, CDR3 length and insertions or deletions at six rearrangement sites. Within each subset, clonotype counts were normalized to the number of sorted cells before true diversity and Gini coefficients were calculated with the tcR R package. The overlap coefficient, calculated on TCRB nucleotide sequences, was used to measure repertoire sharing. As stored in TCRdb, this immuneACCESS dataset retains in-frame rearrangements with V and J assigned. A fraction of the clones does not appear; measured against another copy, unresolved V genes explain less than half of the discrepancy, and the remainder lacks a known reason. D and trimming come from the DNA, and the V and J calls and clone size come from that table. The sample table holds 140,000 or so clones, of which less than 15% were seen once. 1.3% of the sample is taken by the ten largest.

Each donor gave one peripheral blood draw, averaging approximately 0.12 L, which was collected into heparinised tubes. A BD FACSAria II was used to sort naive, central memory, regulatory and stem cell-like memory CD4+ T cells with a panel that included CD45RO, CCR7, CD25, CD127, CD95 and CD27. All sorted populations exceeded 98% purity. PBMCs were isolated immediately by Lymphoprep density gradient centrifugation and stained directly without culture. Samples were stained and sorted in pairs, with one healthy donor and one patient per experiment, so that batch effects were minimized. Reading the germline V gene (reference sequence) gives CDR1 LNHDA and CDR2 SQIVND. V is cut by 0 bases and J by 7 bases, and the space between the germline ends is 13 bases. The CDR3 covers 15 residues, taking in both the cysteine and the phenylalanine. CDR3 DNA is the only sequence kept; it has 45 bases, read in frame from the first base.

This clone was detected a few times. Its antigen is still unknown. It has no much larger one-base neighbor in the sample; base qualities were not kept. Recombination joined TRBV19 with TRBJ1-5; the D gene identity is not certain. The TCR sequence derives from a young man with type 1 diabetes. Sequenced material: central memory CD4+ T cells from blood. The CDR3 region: CASSIEVTGRQPQHF. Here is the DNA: TGTGCCAGTAGTATAGAGGTTACGGGGAGGCAGCCCCAGCATTTT. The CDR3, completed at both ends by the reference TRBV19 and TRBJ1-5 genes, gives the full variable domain DGGITQSPKYLFRKEGQNVTLSCEQNLNHDAMYWYRQDPGQGLRLIYYSQIVNDFQKGDIAEGYSVSREKKESFPLTVTSAQKNPTAFYLCASSIEVTGRQPQHFGDGTRLSIL.